The 29 T cell receptor beta chains presented below share a single source sample, sequenced in a study of T cells after yellow fever vaccination. Each CDR3 protein is one row after TCRdb ran MiXCR on the 5' RACE reads. Of about 340,000 distinct CDR3 sequences listed, roughly an eighth are singletons. The sequencing used CD4+ T cells sorted from PBMCs, collected 15 days after the yellow fever booster vaccination. The origin of the receptors is a man between 18 and 35 years old who received the YFV17D yellow fever vaccine.

This clonotype turned up a few times. This rearrangement joins TRBV5-1 to TRBJ2-5, with 9 bases identical to TRBD2. Trimming removed 0 bases from V and 3 bases from J; junction bases left unmatched: 3. CDR3 length equals 15 residues. Germline CDR1 and CDR2: SGHRS and YFSETQ. This CDR3 is CASSLVASGKETQYF. In DNA, the CDR3 is TGCGCCAGCAGCTTGGTGGCTAGCGGGAAAGAGACCCAGTACTTC.

A few counts support this clonotype. This chain connects TRBV20-1 to TRBJ2-5; D is undetermined. Germline loops: CDR1 DFQATT, CDR2 SNEGSKA (reference sequence). This CDR3 spans 13 amino acids. Trimming stripped 0 bases from V and 7 bases from J, with 12 bases between. The CDR3 is CSAREVYDGTQYF. The CDR3 DNA follows: TGCAGTGCTAGAGAGGTCTACGATGGGACCCAGTACTTC.

This clonotype was seen ten or more times. Here the CDR3 reads CATSEGPGKSGYNEQFF. The CDR3 nucleotides are TGTGCCACCTCCGAGGGCCCGGGTAAATCGGGGTACAATGAGCAGTTCTTC. The J gene is TRBJ2-1, the V gene TRBV24-1; D perhaps matches TRBD2 (5 bases). The CDR3 has 17 amino acids. The germline V and J ends were trimmed by 9 bases and 4 bases, with 24 bases remaining between them. Germline CDR1 KGHDR, CDR2 SFDVKD.

This clonotype was detected ten times or more. The V and J genes are TRBV6-2 or TRBV6-3 and TRBJ2-1, with TRBD1 matching over 12 bases. The length of the CDR3 is 14 residues. From germline, CDR1 is MNHEY and CDR2 SVGEGT. Unmatched junction bases numbered 7, after V lost 7 bases and J lost 9 bases. DNA for the CDR3: TGTGCCAGCACCCCGGGACAGGGGGCGGCTGAGCAGTTCTTC. It yields the protein CASTPGQGAAEQFF.

This clonotype was counted only a few times. This chain uses TRBV7-2 with TRBJ2-1; D unclear. V lost 3 bases, J lost 8 bases, and 11 bases lay in between. The V gene's germline CDR1 is SGHTA and CDR2 FQGNSA. The CDR3 is made up of 13 amino acids. In DNA form, the CDR3 reads TGTGCCAGCAGCTTGGGTAGCACAGATGAGCAGTTCTTC. This gives the protein CASSLGSTDEQFF.

This clonotype was observed at least ten times. V usage is TRBV3-1 and J usage is TRBJ2-3; D is unclear. The CDR3 has 14 amino acids. Germline lookup yields CDR1 LGHDT and CDR2 YNNKEL (reference sequence). V shed 1 base and J shed 4 bases, with 9 bases lying between them. The chain's CDR3 is CASSQGLSSDTQYF. The CDR3 bases are TGTGCCAGCAGCCAAGGGTTGAGCTCAGATACGCAGTATTTT.

In this sample, this clonotype turned up a few times. This chain connects TRBV28 to TRBJ1-2, with a tentative D call TRBD1 (5 bases). The CDR3 loop spans 14 amino acids. V was pared by 7 bases and J by 0 bases, with 12 bases between. CDR1 and CDR2 (germline): MDHEN, SYDVKM. The CDR3 bases are TGTGCCAGCACCCGGGGGTTAGCTAACTATGGCTACACCTTC. The encoded protein is CASTRGLANYGYTF.

This clonotype was seen more than once but under ten times. V and J are TRBV4-2 and TRBJ2-3, with D perhaps matching TRBD1 or TRBD2 (5 bases each). This CDR3 spans 17 amino acids. The germline V gene has CDR1 LGHNA and CDR2 YNFKEQ. Trimming cost V 4 bases and J 4 bases, with 21 bases left between them. In DNA form, the CDR3 reads TGTGCCAGCAGCCCCGGGACCAACCCGCGTGAGGCAGATACGCAGTATTTT. This codes for CASSPGTNPREADTQYF.

The chain employs TRBV2 and TRBJ1-2; TRBD1 matches at 7 bases. The V gene end was trimmed by 4 bases and the J gene end by 7 bases; junction bases not matched to a gene: 6. Germline-derived CDR1 and CDR2 are SNHLY and FYNNEI. The CDR3 consists of 13 residues. The CDR3 DNA reads TGTGCCAGCAGTGTGACAGGGACGGCTGGCTACACCTTC. Translated, it gives CASSVTGTAGYTF.

Many counts were recorded for this clonotype. The rearrangement links TRBV20-1 to TRBJ2-5; maybe TRBD1 (6 bases). The germline V gene has CDR1 DFQATT and CDR2 SNEGSKA (reference sequence). V lost 3 bases and J lost 2, with 10 bases in between. This CDR3 is 13 amino acids long. CDR3 amino acids: CSARDSLQETQYF. The CDR3, as DNA: TGCAGTGCTAGGGACAGCCTGCAAGAGACCCAGTACTTC.

There are many counts of this clonotype. This chain joins TRBV6-1 and TRBJ2-6; D not certain. The ends were cut back, 3 bases at V and 0 bases at J, with 6 bases in the middle. The CDR3 consists of 15 residues. Germline V CDR1 and CDR2: MNHNS, SASEGT. This CDR3 is CASSEKYSGANVLTF. CDR3 in DNA: TGTGCCAGCAGTGAGAAATACTCTGGGGCCAACGTCCTGACTTTC.

The chain employs TRBV7-9 and TRBJ2-1; 8 bases line up with TRBD2. This CDR3 is 15 amino acids long. V shed 1 base and J 3 bases; nucleotides not matched to a gene: 2. Germline V gene sequence: CDR1 SEHNR, CDR2 FQNEAQ (reference sequence). This chain's CDR3 is CASSLGGLGYNEQFF. For the CDR3, the DNA is TGTGCCAGCAGCTTAGGGGGACTAGGCTACAATGAGCAGTTCTTC.

This CDR3 reads CASSSRPSEKLFF. The CDR3 nucleotides read TGCGCCAGCAGCTCGCGACCGTCCGAAAAACTGTTTTTT. The chain joins TRBV5-1 to TRBJ1-4; D gene ambiguous. The germline V and J ends were trimmed by 3 bases and 8 bases, with 11 bases remaining between them. This CDR3 contains 13 residues. CDR1 and CDR2 from the germline V gene are SGHRS and YFSETQ.

This clonotype has more than one count but fewer than ten. The chain joins TRBV6-4 to TRBJ2-2; D is unclear. This CDR3 has 13 residues. From germline, CDR1 is MRHNA and CDR2 SNTAGT. Trimming left V 3 bases short and J 6 bases short, with 8 bases between. In DNA form, the CDR3 reads TGTGCCAGCAGTGAACTCGGGTCCGGGGAGCTGTTTTTT. Protein: CASSELGSGELFF.

The rearrangement uses TRBV7-2 and TRBJ1-3; tentative D call: TRBD1 (5 bases). Looked up from germline, CDR1 is SGHTA and CDR2 is FQGNSA. Trimming took 1 base from V and 0 from J, leaving 7 bases between them. This CDR3 contains 15 residues. Written as DNA, the CDR3 is TGTGCCAGCAGCTTAGATACAGGCTCTGGAAACACCATATATTTT. This codes for CASSLDTGSGNTIYF.

The CDR3 reads CASSQQIGVDTQYF. In nucleotides, the CDR3 is TGCGCCAGCAGCCAACAGATAGGTGTGGATACGCAGTATTTT. The rearrangement joins TRBV4-3 to TRBJ2-3; D gene unclear. The CDR3 consists of 14 residues. Germline CDR1 reads LGHNA; CDR2 reads YSLEER. V was cut by 2 bases and J by 6 bases, with 12 bases left in between.

The genes are TRBV20-1 and TRBJ1-1; D is uncertain. The CDR3 covers 11 residues. CDR1 is DFQATT and CDR2 is SNEGSKA in the germline V gene (reference sequence). V was trimmed by 6 bases and J by 5 bases, leaving 10 bases between them. The CDR3 loop is CSATPGTEAFF. CDR3 coding DNA: TGCAGTGCAACCCCCGGGACTGAAGCTTTCTTT.

At least ten counts were recorded for this clonotype. The V and J genes are TRBV5-1 and TRBJ1-6; D is uncertain. V was clipped by 5 bases and J by 0 bases, with 12 bases between them. This CDR3 has 16 amino acids. Germline CDR1 is SGHRS and CDR2 is YFSETQ. The chain's CDR3 is CASRPTLGSYNSPLHF. Here the CDR3 DNA reads TGCGCCAGCAGACCAACGCTAGGCTCCTATAATTCACCCCTCCACTTT.

This clonotype was detected ten times or more. The V and J genes are TRBV29-1 and TRBJ1-5; D may be TRBD1 (5 bases). CDR1 is SQVTM and CDR2 is ANQGSEA in the germline V gene. Deletions cut 3 bases from V and 4 bases from J, with 25 bases between. The length of the CDR3 is 18 residues. The CDR3 loop reads CSVDVRKLDRRGNQPQHF. DNA for the CDR3: TGCAGCGTTGACGTCAGGAAATTAGACAGACGGGGAAATCAGCCCCAGCATTTT. The full variable domain, with the rest looked up from reference TRBV29-1 and TRBJ1-5, is SAVISQKPSRDICQRGTSLTIQCQVDSQVTMMFWYRQQPGQSLTLIATANQGSEATYESGFVIDKFPISRPNLTFSTLTVSNMSPEDSSIYLCSVDVRKLDRRGNQPQHFGDGTRLSIL.

The chain is built from TRBV11-2 and TRBJ2-5, with 11 bases matching TRBD2. The CDR3 runs 17 residues. Germline V gene data show CDR1 as SGHAT and CDR2 as FQNNGV. The V gene end was trimmed by 1 base and the J gene end by 5 bases; junction bases not matched to a gene: 9. The chain's CDR3 is CASSLGRLAGPTETQYF. The CDR3 DNA reads as TGTGCCAGCAGCTTAGGGCGACTAGCGGGGCCCACGGAGACCCAGTACTTC.

This clonotype was seen only a few times. The chain employs TRBV6-5 and TRBJ2-7; weak D call: TRBD2 (7 bases). Germline CDR1 MNHEY, CDR2 SVGAGI. Between the trimmed V and J ends, which lost 0 bases and 2 bases, there was a span of 14 bases. The CDR3 runs 16 residues. In nucleotides, the CDR3 is TGTGCCAGCAGTTACTCGGGGGGGCACGGAGCCTACGAGCAGTACGTC. It is translated as CASSYSGGHGAYEQYV.

This rearrangement joins TRBV7-2 to TRBJ2-3; 8 bases are a match to TRBD1. CDR1 is SGHTA, CDR2 FQGNSA, per germline. Losses at the gene ends were 5 bases for V and 4 bases for J; bases not matched to a gene: 11. This CDR3 is 16 amino acids long. CDR3 sequence: CASSVDRDRSADTQYF. In nucleotides, the CDR3 is TGTGCCAGCAGCGTAGACAGGGACAGGTCTGCAGATACGCAGTATTTT.

The chain recombines TRBV7-8 with TRBJ2-7; D is unresolved. The CDR3 runs 12 residues. The germline V and J ends were trimmed by 1 base and 4 bases, with 5 bases remaining between them. CDR1 and CDR2 (germline): SGHVS, FQNEAQ. CDR3 sequence: CASSLDYYEQYF. CDR3 DNA: TGTGCCAGCAGCTTAGATTATTACGAGCAGTACTTC. Variable domain in full (rest from reference TRBV7-8 and TRBJ2-7): GAGVSQSPRYKVAKRGQDVALRCDPISGHVSLFWYQQALGQGPEFLTYFQNEAQLDKSGLPSDRFFAERPEGSVSTLKIQRTQQEDSAVYLCASSLDYYEQYFGPGTRLTVT.

The J gene is TRBJ2-6, the V gene TRBV2, with D perhaps TRBD1 or TRBD2 (5 bases each). Germline V gene data show CDR1 as SNHLY and CDR2 as FYNNEI. This CDR3 is 18 amino acids long. V dropped 5 bases and J dropped 4 bases, with 21 bases sitting between them. The CDR3 DNA is TGTGCCAGCAGTAAGGACACCTCGAGGGGCGTCGGGGCCAACGTCCTGACTTTC. It translates to CASSKDTSRGVGANVLTF.

This clonotype was seen only a few times. This rearrangement joins TRBV30 to TRBJ1-3; D ambiguous. Germline assignment: CDR1 GTSNPN and CDR2 SVGIG (reference sequence). The CDR3 contains 11 residues. V shed 2 bases and J shed 4 bases, with 3 bases lying between them. DNA for the CDR3: TGTGCCTGGAGTATAGGAAACACCATATATTTT. Amino acids: CAWSIGNTIYF.

This clonotype was counted once. The chain carries TRBV7-9 and TRBJ1-1; D is unclear. Germline V gives CDR1 SEHNR, CDR2 FQNEAQ (reference sequence). V gave up 3 bases and J gave up 1 base, with 6 bases separating them. CDR3 length: 13 residues. The CDR3: CASSFPQNTEAFF. The CDR3 DNA reads TGTGCCAGCAGCTTCCCACAGAACACTGAAGCTTTCTTT.

V and J are TRBV9 and TRBJ1-3, with D perhaps TRBD1 (5 bases). The CDR3 covers 15 residues. Trimming left V 4 bases short and J 4 bases short, with 15 bases between. The germline V gene has CDR1 SGDLS and CDR2 YYNGEE. CDR3 loop: CASSLGPMRGNTIYF. The CDR3 nucleotides are TGTGCCAGCAGCCTGGGACCCATGAGGGGAAACACCATATATTTT.

This clonotype has just a few counts. This chain uses TRBV5-1 with TRBJ1-2, with D possibly being TRBD1 (6 bases). The V gene lost 0 bases and the J gene lost 7 bases, with 10 bases spanning the gap. This CDR3 comprises 13 residues. Germline loops: CDR1 SGHRS, CDR2 YFSETQ. CDR3 in amino acids: CASSLEGESGYTF. Written as DNA, the CDR3 is TGCGCCAGCAGCTTGGAGGGGGAGTCTGGCTACACCTTC.

The CDR3 nucleotides are TGCAGTGCCCCCCCCACGGGGGTTGGTCAGCCCCAGCATTTT. It specifies CSAPPTGVGQPQHF. The chain links TRBV20-1 to TRBJ1-5; D is perhaps TRBD1 (5 bases). The CDR3 covers 14 residues. V gave up 6 bases and J gave up 6 bases, with 18 bases separating them. From germline, CDR1 is DFQATT and CDR2 SNEGSKA (reference sequence).